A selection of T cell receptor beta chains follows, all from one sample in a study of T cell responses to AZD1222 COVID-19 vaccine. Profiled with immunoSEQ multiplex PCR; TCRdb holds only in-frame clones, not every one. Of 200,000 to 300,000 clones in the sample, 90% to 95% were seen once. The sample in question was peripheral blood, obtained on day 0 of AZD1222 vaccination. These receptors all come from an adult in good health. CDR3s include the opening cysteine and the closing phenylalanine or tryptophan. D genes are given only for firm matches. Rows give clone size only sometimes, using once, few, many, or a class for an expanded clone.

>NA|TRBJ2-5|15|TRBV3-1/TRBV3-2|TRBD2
CASSPTPGTSVRRYF
TGTGCCAGCAGTCCTACTCCCGGGACTAGCGTACGTAGGTACTTC
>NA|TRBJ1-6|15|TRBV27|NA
CASSQTQGLNSPLHF
TGTGCCAGCAGTCAAACTCAGGGCCTTAATTCACCCCTCCACTTT
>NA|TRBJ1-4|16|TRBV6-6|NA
CASSHPRRLENEKLFF
TGTGCCAGCAGTCACCCTCGCAGGCTCGAAAATGAAAAACTGTTTTTT
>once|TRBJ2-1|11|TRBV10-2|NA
CASSSSFEQFF
TGCGCCAGCAGTAGCAGTTTTGAGCAGTTCTTC
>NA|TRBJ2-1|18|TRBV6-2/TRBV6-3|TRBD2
CASSTTSGKTSGWNEQFF
TGTGCCAGCAGTACCACTAGCGGGAAGACCTCAGGTTGGAATGAGCAGTTCTTC
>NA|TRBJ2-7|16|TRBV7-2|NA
CASSFSAGVTSYEQYF
TGTGCCAGCAGCTTCTCGGCAGGGGTAACCTCCTACGAGCAGTACTTC
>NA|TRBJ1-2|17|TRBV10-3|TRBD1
CAISESYGDRGHYGYTF
TGTGCCATCAGTGAGTCATATGGAGACAGGGGCCACTATGGCTACACCTTC
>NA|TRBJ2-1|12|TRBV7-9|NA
CASSSEANEQFF
TGTGCCAGCAGCTCCGAAGCGAATGAGCAGTTCTTC
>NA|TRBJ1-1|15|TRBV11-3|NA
CASSFEGKINTEAFF
TGTGCCAGCAGCTTCGAGGGAAAGATAAACACTGAAGCTTTCTTT
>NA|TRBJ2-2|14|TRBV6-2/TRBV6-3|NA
CASSRGDYTGELFF
TGTGCCAGCAGCAGGGGGGACTACACCGGGGAGCTGTTTTTT
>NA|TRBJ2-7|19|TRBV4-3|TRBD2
CASSQAIPGTSGHSYEQYF
TGCGCCAGCAGCCAAGCCATACCCGGGACTAGCGGGCACTCCTACGAGCAGTACTTC
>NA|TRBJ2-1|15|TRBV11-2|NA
CASSSGFEGRNEQFF
TGTGCCAGCAGCTCCGGTTTTGAGGGCCGGAATGAGCAGTTCTTC
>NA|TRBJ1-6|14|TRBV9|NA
CASSAQPYNSPLHF
TGTGCCAGCAGCGCACAACCCTATAATTCACCCCTCCACTTT
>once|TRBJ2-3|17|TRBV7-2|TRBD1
CASSLAGGTGRADTQYF
TGTGCCAGCAGCTTAGCGGGTGGGACAGGGAGGGCAGATACGCAGTATTTT
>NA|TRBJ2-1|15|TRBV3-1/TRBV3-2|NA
CASSLTDSSYNEQFF
TGTGCCAGCAGCCTTACTGATAGCTCCTACAATGAGCAGTTCTTC
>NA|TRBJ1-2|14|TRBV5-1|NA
CASSLQGMDYGYTF
TGCGCCAGCAGCTTACAGGGAATGGACTATGGCTACACCTTC
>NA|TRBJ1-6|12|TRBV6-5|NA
CASMKDYSPLHF
TGTGCCAGCATGAAAGATTATTCACCCCTCCACTTT
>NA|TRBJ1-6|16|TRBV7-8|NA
CASSRATTLYNSPLHF
TGTGCCAGCAGCCGAGCGACCACCCTTTATAATTCACCCCTCCACTTT
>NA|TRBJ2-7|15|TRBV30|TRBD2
CAWTSGRPRAYEQYF
TGTGCCTGGACTAGCGGGAGGCCACGGGCTTACGAGCAGTACTTC
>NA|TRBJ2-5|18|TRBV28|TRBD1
CATDTGQGFTGARETQYF
TGTGCCACCGATACGGGACAGGGGTTTACGGGGGCTAGGGAGACCCAGTACTTC
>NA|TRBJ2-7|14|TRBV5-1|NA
CASSGGGFTYEQYF
TGCGCCAGCAGTGGTGGGGGCTTTACCTACGAGCAGTACTTC
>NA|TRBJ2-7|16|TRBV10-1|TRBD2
CASRWTSGRHEDEQYF
TGCGCCAGCAGGTGGACTAGCGGGAGGCATGAGGACGAGCAGTACTTC
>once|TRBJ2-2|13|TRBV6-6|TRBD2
CASGLAGPGELFF
TGTGCCAGCGGACTAGCGGGGCCCGGGGAGCTGTTTTTT
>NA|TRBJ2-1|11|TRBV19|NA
CASTARSEQFF
TGTGCCAGTACCGCTCGGAGTGAGCAGTTCTTC
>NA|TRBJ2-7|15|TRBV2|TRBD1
CASSEWDSRTYEQYF
TGTGCCAGCAGTGAGTGGGACAGCCGAACCTACGAGCAGTACTTC
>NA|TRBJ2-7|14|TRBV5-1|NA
CASSESAGNYEQYF
TGCGCCAGCAGTGAAAGCGCTGGAAACTACGAGCAGTACTTC
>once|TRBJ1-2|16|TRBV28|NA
CASSLLKVRGDYGYTF
TGTGCCAGCAGCCTCCTGAAGGTCCGTGGGGACTATGGCTACACCTTC
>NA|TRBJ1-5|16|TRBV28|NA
CASSSPDGYSNQPQHF
TGTGCCAGCAGTTCTCCGGACGGTTATAGCAATCAGCCCCAGCATTTT
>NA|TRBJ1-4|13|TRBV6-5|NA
CASRDSLNEKLFF
TGTGCCAGCAGAGACAGTCTTAATGAAAAACTGTTTTTT
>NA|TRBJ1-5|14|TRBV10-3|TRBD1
CAISDRDRGEPQHF
TGTGCCATCAGTGATCGGGACAGGGGGGAGCCCCAGCATTTT
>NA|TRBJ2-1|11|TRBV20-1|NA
CSAKGPMEQFF
TGCAGTGCCAAGGGACCGATGGAGCAGTTCTTC
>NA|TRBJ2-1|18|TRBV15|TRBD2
CATRRDGTSGEWNNEQFF
TGTGCCACCAGAAGAGACGGAACTAGCGGGGAATGGAACAATGAGCAGTTCTTC
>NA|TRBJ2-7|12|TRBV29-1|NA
CSVEWELGVQYF
TGCAGCGTTGAATGGGAGCTTGGAGTGCAGTACTTC